Below, 26 T cell receptor beta chains from the same sample are listed, as sequenced in a study of blood T cells in healthy people across ages (dated by TCRdb to 2014 to 2015). Library preparation used 5' RACE. The sequencer was an Illumina HiSeq 2500. A second about 6 to 11 cycle PCR used a sample-barcoded 5' primer and a J-beta primer mix. Using fastp at Q25 and MiXCR, TCRdb reprocessed the public reads and kept productive beta chains. Rows with a matching CDR3 protein are joined into one entry that keeps the most common DNA and genes. The sample table records around 600,000 distinct CDR3 sequences; around half of these occur just once. The biggest ten clones account for 20% to 25% of the sample. Sequenced material: blood. The receptors were sampled from a man older than 75 in good health.

The sample holds many counts of this clonotype. The J gene is TRBJ1-2, the V gene TRBV7-2; D unclear. The CDR3 contains 13 residues. The germline CDR1 and CDR2 sequences are SGHTA and FQGNSA. The germline V and J ends were trimmed by 2 bases and 4 bases, with 8 bases remaining between them. The CDR3 spells CASSLWAGYGYTF. DNA for the CDR3: TGTGCCAGCAGCTTATGGGCGGGCTATGGCTACACCTTC.

Concerning this clonotype: An end of the junction differs from the germline gene, which may be a read error. The chain joins TRBV5-1 to TRBJ2-1; D unclear. CDR1 SGHRS and CDR2 YFSETQ come from the germline V gene. The CDR3 has 14 residues. The CDR3 loop is CAGSFPGLYNEQFF. The CDR3 DNA follows: TGCGCCGGCAGCTTTCCCGGCCTATACAATGAGCAGTTCTTC.

The chain is built from TRBV6-2 or TRBV6-3 and TRBJ2-1; D gene ambiguous. The CDR3 is made up of 14 amino acids. Trimming shortened V by 1 base and J by 1 base, and 5 bases separated the two germline ends. The germline V gene has CDR1 MNHEY and CDR2 SVGEGT. Here the CDR3 DNA reads TGTGCCAGCAGTTACTGGGTGTCCTACAATGAGCAGTTCTTC. Residues: CASSYWVSYNEQFF.

This clonotype was picked up a small number of times. The rearrangement uses TRBV29-1 and TRBJ2-4, with D perhaps matching TRBD1 (5 bases). CDR3 length: 13 amino acids. The V gene lost 7 bases and the J gene lost 2 bases, with 12 bases spanning the gap. The germline V gene has CDR1 SQVTM and CDR2 ANQGSEA. As DNA, the CDR3 is TGCAGCGCTTCACAGGATCCCAAAAACATTCAGTACTTC. Its translation is CSASQDPKNIQYF.

This clonotype was found a few times. The V and J genes are TRBV7-2 and TRBJ2-1; TRBD1 matches at 8 bases. The CDR3 extends over 16 amino acids. CDR1 is SGHTA and CDR2 is FQGNSA in the germline V gene. Unmatched junction bases numbered 5, after V lost 2 bases and J lost 2 bases. The CDR3 is CASSLQGALTYNEQFF. The CDR3 coding sequence is TGTGCCAGCAGCTTACAGGGGGCGCTCACCTACAATGAGCAGTTCTTC. Supplemented by reference TRBV7-2 and TRBJ2-1, the full variable domain reads GAGVSQSPSNKVTEKGKDVELRCDPISGHTALYWYRQSLGQGLEFLIYFQGNSAPDKSGLPSDRFSAERTGGSVSTLTIQRTQQEDSAVYLCASSLQGALTYNEQFFGPGTRLTVL.

This clonotype was picked up a small number of times. The chain is built from TRBV20-1 and TRBJ2-1; no reliable D call. The CDR3 is 17 amino acids. CDR1 DFQATT and CDR2 SNEGSKA come from the germline V gene (reference sequence). Trimming shortened V by 0 bases and J by 2 bases, and 17 bases separated the two germline ends. CDR3 nucleotide sequence: TGCAGTGCTAGAGATCCGGCCCGACCATCCCCCTACAATGAGCAGTTCTTC. Translation gives CSARDPARPSPYNEQFF.

Worth noting for this clonotype: Sequence at one end of the junction differs from germline and may be a read error. V is TRBV29-1 and J is TRBJ2-3, with TRBD2 matching over 7 bases. Germline CDR1 is SQVTM and CDR2 is ANQGSEA. CDR3 length equals 14 residues. Here the CDR3 reads CSVERREHPETQYF. The CDR3 DNA reads as TGCAGCGTTGAAAGGCGGGAGCACCCAGAGACGCAGTATTTT.

This clonotype was observed a few times. The genes are TRBV20-1 and TRBJ2-3, with 7 bases fitting TRBD2. J was trimmed by 6 bases and V by 5 bases; bases with no gene match: 14. This CDR3 contains 15 residues. Germline V gives CDR1 DFQATT, CDR2 SNEGSKA (reference sequence). The DNA for the CDR3 is TGCAGTGCTCGCCTCATGGCGGGAGTTATGGATACGCAGTATTTT. Translating it yields CSARLMAGVMDTQYF.

The chain combines TRBV27 with TRBJ2-1, with 10 bases that match TRBD2. J lost 12 bases, V lost 6 bases, and 11 bases had no gene match. Per germline, CDR1 MNHEY and CDR2 SMNVEV (reference sequence). The CDR3 loop spans 14 amino acids. The CDR3, as DNA: TGTGCCAGCAGAGGTCTAGCGGGAGAGGTCGGGCAGTTCTTC. This encodes CASRGLAGEVGQFF.

The rearrangement links TRBV20-1 to TRBJ2-1, with D unclear. The CDR3 contains 13 residues. Germline CDR1 DFQATT, CDR2 SNEGSKA (reference sequence). With 1 base removed from V and 8 bases from J, the gap between germline ends came to 12 bases. CDR3 sequence (DNA): TGCAGTGCTAGAGGCCCCCCCAGCGATGAGCAGTTCTTC. It encodes CSARGPPSDEQFF.

This clonotype was counted many times. The chain combines TRBV7-3 with TRBJ2-1; 8 nucleotides match TRBD1. Looked up from germline, CDR1 is SGHTA and CDR2 is FQGTGA. CDR3 length equals 14 residues. Trimming took 2 bases from V and 4 from J; bases not matched to a gene: 1. CDR3 residues: CASSLGQGYNEQFF. DNA of the CDR3: TGTGCCAGCAGCTTAGGACAGGGATACAATGAGCAGTTCTTC.

The chain has TRBV7-9 and TRBJ2-5, with D perhaps matching TRBD1 (6 bases). The germline V gene has CDR1 SEHNR and CDR2 FQNEAQ (reference sequence). The V and J ends lost 5 bases and 4 bases respectively, with 17 bases between them. The CDR3 loop spans 15 amino acids. CDR3 sequence reads: CASSPPDRRAETQYF. The CDR3 DNA is TGTGCCAGCAGCCCCCCCGACAGGCGGGCAGAGACCCAGTACTTC. Looking up the rest from reference TRBV7-9 and TRBJ2-5 gives the full variable domain: DTGVSQNPRHKITKRGQNVTFRCDPISEHNRLYWYRQTLGQGPEFLTYFQNEAQLEKSRLLSDRFSAERPKGSFSTLEIQRTEQGDSAMYLCASSPPDRRAETQYFGPGTRLLVL.

This clonotype appeared a few times. The rearrangement uses TRBV7-3 and TRBJ2-1, with TRBD1 matching over 8 bases. This CDR3 is 15 amino acids long. V trimming: 5 bases; J trimming: 4 bases; junction bases outside the gene matches: 7. Germline V CDR1 and CDR2: SGHTA, FQGTGA. DNA for the CDR3: TGTGCCAGCAGCCCCGGACAGGGTTATTACAATGAGCAGTTCTTC. Residues: CASSPGQGYYNEQFF.

This sequence joins TRBV20-1 and TRBJ2-1; D perhaps matches TRBD2 (6 bases). The CDR3 is 15 residues long. V lost 6 bases to trimming and J lost 6 bases, with 21 bases between them. The germline V gene encodes CDR1 DFQATT and CDR2 SNEGSKA (reference sequence). The DNA of the CDR3 is TGCAGTGCCCGTTCCGTCGGGTTCGGGGGCAATGAGCAGTTCTTC. Its protein is CSARSVGFGGNEQFF.

The table lists this clonotype with a few counts. The V and J genes are TRBV20-1 and TRBJ2-3; 7 bases fit TRBD2. Looked up from germline, CDR1 is DFQATT and CDR2 is SNEGSKA (reference sequence). Trimming at V came to 3 bases and at J to 6 bases, leaving 15 bases not matched to a gene. The CDR3 length is 16 residues. CDR3 nucleotide sequence: TGCAGTGCTAGGGGAACTAGCGCGCGAACACCTGATACGCAGTATTTT. This translates into CSARGTSARTPDTQYF.

This clonotype was picked up a small number of times. This rearrangement joins TRBV5-1 to TRBJ2-1, with D perhaps matching TRBD2 (5 bases). CDR1 and CDR2 (germline): SGHRS, YFSETQ. Trimming removed 9 bases at V and 4 bases at J, with 17 bases between. The CDR3 is 14 residues long. The CDR3 here is CATTGGLGYNEQFF. CDR3 coding DNA: TGCGCCACCACCGGAGGACTGGGGTACAATGAGCAGTTCTTC.

In the case of this clonotype: This may be a read error: a much more frequent sequence differs by one nucleotide. The rearrangement joins TRBV6-6 to TRBJ1-5; no clear D. This CDR3 region has 17 residues. In germline, CDR1 is MNHNY, CDR2 SVGAGI (reference sequence). Between the trimmed V and J ends, which lost 0 bases and 4 bases, there was a span of 16 bases. CDR3 loop: CASSYSTPQAGNQPQHF. The CDR3 coding sequence is TGTGCCAGCAGTTACTCGACCCCCCAAGCGGGTAATCAGCCCCAGCATTTT.

The rearrangement joins TRBV18 to TRBJ1-5; D unresolved. The CDR3 loop spans 15 amino acids. The ends were cut back, 5 bases at V and 0 bases at J, with 11 bases in the middle. The germline V gene has CDR1 KGHSH and CDR2 LQKENI. CDR3 residues: CASSRETSSNQPQHF. CDR3 in DNA: TGTGCCAGCTCAAGAGAGACTAGTAGCAATCAGCCCCAGCATTTT.

The chain is built from TRBV3-1 and TRBJ2-7; D unclear. CDR1 is LGHDT, CDR2 YNNKEL, per germline (reference sequence). Between the trimmed V and J ends, which lost 4 bases and 2 bases, there was a span of 15 bases. The CDR3 contains 15 residues. The CDR3 reads CASSRPDPVPYEQYF. The CDR3 coding sequence is TGTGCCAGCAGCCGTCCGGACCCGGTCCCCTACGAGCAGTACTTC.

This clonotype was seen at least ten times. V and J are TRBV6-6 and TRBJ1-2, with TRBD1 identical over 7 bases. Germline V gene sequence: CDR1 MNHNY, CDR2 SVGAGI (reference sequence). This CDR3 is 16 amino acids long. V dropped 5 bases and J dropped 8; count of bases not matched to a gene: 17. DNA of the CDR3: TGTGCCAGCAGTACGGGACAGTCTAGGGGGTGGAGAGGCTACACCTTC. Translated, it gives CASSTGQSRGWRGYTF.

The sample holds a few counts of this clonotype. The chain uses TRBV27 and TRBJ2-4; 8 bases line up with TRBD1. Germline V gene lookup returns CDR1 MNHEY and CDR2 SMNVEV (reference sequence). V trimming: 5 bases; J trimming: 0 bases; junction bases outside the gene matches: 9. This CDR3 comprises 17 residues. The CDR3 DNA reads as TGTGCCAGCAGTCTTAGCTCAGGGGGCGAAGCCAAAAACATTCAGTACTTC. Residues: CASSLSSGGEAKNIQYF.

This chain links TRBV20-1 with TRBJ1-2; perhaps TRBD1 as D (5 bases). Trimming removed 3 bases from V and 2 bases from J, with 7 bases in between. Germline CDR1 DFQATT, CDR2 SNEGSKA (reference sequence). This CDR3 is 12 amino acids long. The CDR3: CSARGGNYGYTF. In DNA, the CDR3 is TGCAGTGCTAGGGGGGGGAACTATGGCTACACCTTC.

Details on this clonotype: The junction does not match germline at one end; this may be a read error. The chain has TRBV7-9 and TRBJ2-5; 10 positions agree with TRBD2. The J call could be wrong; TRBJ2-7 is a better fit for the DNA end. Per the germline V gene, CDR1 is SEHNR and CDR2 is FQNEAQ (reference sequence). There are 16 residues in the CDR3. CDR3 coding DNA: TGTGCCAGCTGCTTAGGAGCGGGAGGGCCTTCTTACGAGCAGTACTTC. Residues: CASCLGAGGPSYEQYF.

The chain joins TRBV11-2 to TRBJ2-1; no clear D. Per the germline V gene, CDR1 is SGHAT and CDR2 is FQNNGV. Trimming stripped 0 bases from V and 5 bases from J, with 8 bases between. CDR3 size: 14 residues. The CDR3 sequence is CASSLDPNNNEQFF. DNA of the CDR3: TGTGCCAGCAGCTTAGATCCGAACAACAATGAGCAGTTCTTC. Filled out from reference TRBV11-2 and TRBJ2-1, the complete variable domain reads EAGVAQSPRYKIIEKRQSVAFWCNPISGHATLYWYQQILGQGPKLLIQFQNNGVVDDSQLPKDRFSAERLKGVDSTLKIQPAKLEDSAVYLCASSLDPNNNEQFFGPGTRLTVL.

The CDR3 nucleotides are TGTGCCAGCTCAGTCTCGGGGGTAACCTATAATTCACCCCTCCACTTT. As protein: CASSVSGVTYNSPLHF. V usage is TRBV2 and J usage is TRBJ1-6, with D maybe TRBD1 (5 bases). Germline V gives CDR1 SNHLY, CDR2 FYNNEI. This CDR3 is built from 16 residues. V lost 8 bases and J lost 2, with 16 bases in between.

This clonotype showed up many times. This sequence joins TRBV6-6 and TRBJ1-2; 10 positions match TRBD1. CDR3 length equals 16 residues. Trimming cost V 6 bases and J 7 bases; bases outside gene matches: 14. CDR1 MNHNY and CDR2 SVGAGI come from the germline V gene (reference sequence). The CDR3 is CASRETGGYILSGYTF. DNA for the CDR3: TGTGCCAGCAGGGAGACAGGGGGCTACATCCTCTCTGGCTACACCTTC.